Below, 21 T cell receptor beta chains from the same sample are listed, as sequenced in a study of naive and memory T cell subsets. The beta constant-region primer was an equimolar mix of two oligonucleotides covering TRBC1 and TRBC2. MiXCR, run by TCRdb on the UMI-ligation and nested PCR reads, gives a single entry per CDR3 protein. The sample lists fewer than 40,000 distinct CDR3 sequences, more than 10% seen once, with 20% to 25% in the top ten. The sample comprised effector memory CD4+ T cells from blood. Subset of the sample: effector memory, CD45RA- CD27-. The receptors were gathered from a human donor in good health.

There are a few counts of this clonotype. The chain employs TRBV5-5 and TRBJ2-5; TRBD2 matches 9 bases. With V trimmed by 0 bases and J by 4 bases, 7 bases remained unmatched. The length of the CDR3 is 16 residues. Germline V CDR1 and CDR2: SGHKS, YYEKEE (reference sequence). The CDR3 coding sequence is TGTGCCAGCAGCTTGGGTGGTAGCGGGAGTTTAGAGACCCAGTACTTC. Protein: CASSLGGSGSLETQYF. Full variable domain (rest looked up from reference TRBV5-5 and TRBJ2-5): DAGVTQSPTHLIKTRGQQVTLRCSPISGHKSVSWYQQVLGQGPQFIFQYYEKEERGRGNFPDRFSARQFPNYSSELNVNALLLGDSALYLCASSLGGSGSLETQYFGPGTRLLVL.

The genes are TRBV20-1 and TRBJ2-4; D may be TRBD2 (5 bases). V was trimmed by 3 bases and J by 0 bases, leaving 9 bases between them. The germline gives CDR1 DFQATT, CDR2 SNEGSKA (reference sequence). The CDR3 contains 14 residues. CDR3 DNA: TGCAGTGCTAGTATGGAGGTAGCCAAAAACATTCAGTACTTC. Translating gives CSASMEVAKNIQYF.

This clonotype was picked up many times. The CDR3 bases are TGTGCCAGCAGTTTAGAAGGGACAGGAGGCTACACCTTC. It specifies CASSLEGTGGYTF. The rearrangement uses TRBV27 and TRBJ1-2; the match to TRBD1 covers 8 bases. V dropped 2 bases and J dropped 8; count of bases not matched to a gene: 4. Looked up from germline, CDR1 is MNHEY and CDR2 is SMNVEV (reference sequence). The CDR3 covers 13 residues.

The sample holds a few counts of this clonotype. This sequence joins TRBV7-2 and TRBJ2-7; the D gene could be TRBD1 or TRBD2 (5 bases each). This CDR3 is 15 amino acids long. CDR1 SGHTA and CDR2 FQGNSA come from the germline V gene. V was cut by 1 base and J by 6 bases, with 16 bases left in between. The CDR3 loop reads CASSLGVRSGTEQYF. Written as DNA, the CDR3 is TGTGCCAGCAGCTTAGGGGTCCGATCCGGGACCGAGCAGTACTTC. The variable domain in full, with the rest retrieved from reference TRBV7-2 and TRBJ2-7, is GAGVSQSPSNKVTEKGKDVELRCDPISGHTALYWYRQSLGQGLEFLIYFQGNSAPDKSGLPSDRFSAERTGGSVSTLTIQRTQQEDSAVYLCASSLGVRSGTEQYFGPGTRLTVT.

This clonotype was recorded at least ten times. The V gene is TRBV20-1, the J gene TRBJ2-1, with a tentative D call TRBD2 (6 bases). V lost 3 bases, J lost 4 bases, and 13 bases lay in between. The CDR3 covers 14 residues. Germline values: CDR1 DFQATT, CDR2 SNEGSKA (reference sequence). The CDR3: CSASLAINYNEQFF. In DNA, the CDR3 is TGCAGTGCTAGTCTAGCGATTAATTACAATGAGCAGTTCTTC.

This clonotype was observed many times. The V call is TRBV10-1, the J call TRBJ2-2; D gene ambiguous. Trimming stripped 3 bases from V and 1 base from J, with 9 bases between. Germline-derived CDR1 and CDR2 are WNHNN and SYGVQD (reference sequence). The CDR3 totals 15 residues. The CDR3 loop reads CASSDGGLNTGELFF. Here the CDR3 DNA reads TGCGCCAGCAGTGACGGCGGATTGAACACCGGGGAGCTGTTTTTT.

This rearrangement joins TRBV28 to TRBJ2-7, with 7 bases fitting TRBD1. CDR3 length: 12 residues. J lost 3 bases, V lost 8 bases, and 4 bases had no gene match. From germline, CDR1 is MDHEN and CDR2 SYDVKM. The CDR3 DNA is TGTGCCAGCGGGGGACAGTACTACGAGCAGTACTTC. Its protein is CASGGQYYEQYF.

This clonotype appeared many times. The genes are TRBV7-2 and TRBJ2-7, with 9 bases matching TRBD2. With 0 bases clipped from V and 2 bases from J, the junction kept 5 bases outside the gene matches. Per the germline V gene, CDR1 is SGHTA and CDR2 is FQGNSA. The CDR3 extends over 16 amino acids. The chain's CDR3 is CASSLAVAGVAYEQYF. The CDR3 DNA reads as TGTGCCAGCAGCTTAGCGGTAGCGGGAGTGGCCTACGAGCAGTACTTC.

This clonotype was seen ten or more times. V and J are TRBV7-2 and TRBJ2-3; D gene uncertain. Germline CDR1 SGHTA, CDR2 FQGNSA. Between the trimmed V and J ends, which lost 1 base and 1 base, there was a span of 12 bases. The CDR3 totals 16 residues. CDR3 amino acids: CASSLGPGDGTDTQYF. The CDR3 region has the DNA TGTGCCAGCAGCTTAGGTCCGGGTGATGGCACAGATACGCAGTATTTT.

The chain uses TRBV10-3 and TRBJ1-4, with 9 bases that match TRBD1. Looked up from germline, CDR1 is ENHRY and CDR2 is SYGVKD. V was pared by 5 bases and J by 7 bases, with 8 bases of the junction left unmatched. The CDR3 spans 15 residues. The CDR3: CAISSGGQGREKLFF. The CDR3 DNA sequence: TGTGCCATCAGTTCAGGGGGACAGGGTCGTGAAAAACTGTTTTTT.

The chain has TRBV10-2 and TRBJ2-3, with D perhaps matching TRBD2 (5 bases). Deletions cut 6 bases from V and 6 bases from J, with 10 bases between. CDR1 is WSHSY and CDR2 is SAAADI in the germline V gene. This CDR3 comprises 12 residues. CDR3 protein: CASRPGGDTQYF. In DNA form, the CDR3 reads TGCGCCAGCAGGCCAGGCGGGGATACGCAGTATTTT.

The chain employs TRBV7-2 and TRBJ2-1; D remains unclear. This CDR3 region has 15 residues. Looked up from germline, CDR1 is SGHTA and CDR2 is FQGNSA. The V gene lost 0 bases and the J gene lost 0 bases, with 6 bases spanning the gap. In nucleotides, the CDR3 is TGTGCCAGCAGCTTAGCCTGGTACTCCTACAATGAGCAGTTCTTC. This gives the protein CASSLAWYSYNEQFF.

This chain uses TRBV28 with TRBJ1-5; weak D call: TRBD1 (5 bases). V lost 5 bases and J lost 0, with 17 bases in between. Germline lookup yields CDR1 MDHEN and CDR2 SYDVKM. The CDR3 extends over 17 amino acids. The CDR3 protein is CASSPPPRVRSNQPQHF. CDR3 DNA sequence: TGTGCCAGCAGTCCTCCTCCCAGGGTTCGTAGCAATCAGCCCCAGCATTTT.

The J gene is TRBJ1-2, the V gene TRBV3-1, with D possibly TRBD1 on 5 matching bases. Germline V gene lookup returns CDR1 LGHDT and CDR2 YNNKEL (reference sequence). The CDR3 is 12 residues long. V was cut by 2 bases and J by 5 bases, with 6 bases left in between. The CDR3 nucleotides read TGTGCCAGCAGCCAACGGGGGTATGGCTACACCTTC. Translated, it gives CASSQRGYGYTF. Full variable domain (remainder filled in from reference TRBV3-1 and TRBJ1-2): DTAVSQTPKYLVTQMGNDKSIKCEQNLGHDTMYWYKQDSKKFLKIMFSYNNKELIINETVPNRFSPKSPDKAHLNLHINSLELGDSAVYFCASSQRGYGYTFGSGTRLTVV.

V and J are TRBV11-1 and TRBJ2-1, with 12 positions matching TRBD2. This CDR3 region has 19 residues. V shed 5 bases, J shed 1 base, and the junction held 12 bases outside the gene matches. Per germline, CDR1 SGHAT and CDR2 FQDESV (reference sequence). As DNA, the CDR3 is TGTGCCAGCAGCCCCCCCCTGACTAGCGGGAGACGGTCCTACAATGAGCAGTTCTTC. This gives the protein CASSPPLTSGRRSYNEQFF.

The rearrangement links TRBV4-1 to TRBJ1-5, with 9 bases that match TRBD1. Trimming cost V 4 bases and J 5 bases; bases outside gene matches: 21. CDR3 length: 20 residues. Germline assignment: CDR1 MGHRA and CDR2 YSYEKL. DNA of the CDR3: TGCGCCAGCAGCCGCTTGATTCGCTGGGGACAGGGCATTGTCCATCAGCCCCAGCATTTT. This gives the protein CASSRLIRWGQGIVHQPQHF.

The chain combines TRBV5-4 with TRBJ1-2; 9 bases map to TRBD1. CDR3 size: 15 residues. V was pared by 4 bases and J by 2 bases, with 6 bases of the junction left unmatched. The V gene's germline CDR1 is SGHNT and CDR2 YYREEE (reference sequence). DNA of the CDR3: TGTGCCAGCAGCACCACAGGGGGCAAGAACTATGGCTACACCTTC. This codes for CASSTTGGKNYGYTF.

This chain links TRBV5-1 with TRBJ2-7, with TRBD2 matching over 8 bases. The CDR3 covers 14 residues. With 1 base clipped from V and 0 bases from J, the junction kept 0 bases outside the gene matches. CDR1 is SGHRS and CDR2 is YFSETQ in the germline V gene. The CDR3 DNA sequence: TGCGCCAGCAGCTTGAGCGGGAGCTCCTACGAGCAGTACTTC. It codes for CASSLSGSSYEQYF. Together with reference TRBV5-1 and TRBJ2-7, the CDR3 gives the full variable domain: KAGVTQTPRYLIKTRGQQVTLSCSPISGHRSVSWYQQTPGQGLQFLFEYFSETQRNKGNFPGRFSGRQFSNSRSEMNVSTLELGDSALYLCASSLSGSSYEQYFGPGTRLTVT.

This chain joins TRBV28 and TRBJ2-1; unclear D gene. V was trimmed by 3 bases and J by 14 bases, leaving 14 bases between them. The germline gives CDR1 MDHEN, CDR2 SYDVKM. The CDR3 sequence is 12 residues long. The CDR3 bases are TGTGCCAGCAGTTTCCAAGGGTCCCGGGAGTTCTTC. Its protein product is CASSFQGSREFF.

The rearrangement links TRBV5-5 to TRBJ2-4; D perhaps matches TRBD2 (6 bases). Germline assignment: CDR1 SGHKS and CDR2 YYEKEE (reference sequence). V was trimmed by 1 base and J by 2 bases, leaving 28 bases between them. The CDR3 runs 21 residues. CDR3 sequence: CASSLRGVEPAGSRSKNIQYF. CDR3 sequence (DNA): TGTGCCAGCAGCTTGCGGGGTGTCGAGCCCGCGGGGAGCAGGTCCAAAAACATTCAGTACTTC. The full variable domain, in which reference TRBV5-5 and TRBJ2-4 provide the parts outside the CDR3, is DAGVTQSPTHLIKTRGQQVTLRCSPISGHKSVSWYQQVLGQGPQFIFQYYEKEERGRGNFPDRFSARQFPNYSSELNVNALLLGDSALYLCASSLRGVEPAGSRSKNIQYFGAGTRLSVL.

This chain links TRBV25-1 with TRBJ1-2; TRBD1 aligns across 7 bases. CDR1 is MGHDK, CDR2 SYGVNS, per germline. The CDR3 covers 16 residues. The junction had 10 bases not matched to a gene; V was cut back by 6 bases and J by 0 bases. DNA of the CDR3: TGTGCCAGCAGGGGGGACAGACAAGGAGCTAACTATGGCTACACCTTC. Translation gives CASRGDRQGANYGYTF.